Below, 21 T cell receptor beta chains from the same sample are listed, as sequenced in a study of a mutant IDH1 vaccine in newly diagnosed glioma. No cognate antigen is known for these TCRs. Time point reported: week 11, during vaccination. Doses consisted of 300 ug of mutant IDH1 20-mer peptide each, paired with topical imiquimod. Some clones are missing from TCRdb's copy, which holds only in-frame ones; the method was immunoSEQ multiplex PCR. The data show around 24,000 clones, with 79% seen just once and just over 8% held by the top ten. Sequencing was performed on PBMCs, taken from a glioma patient whose treatment included an IDH1 peptide vaccine. These receptors all stem from a man between 35 and 55 years old with glioma.

This rearrangement joins TRBV9 to TRBJ2-4; D uncertain. This CDR3 region has 16 residues. V lost 0 bases and J 2 bases, leaving 12 bases between the germline ends. The germline V gene has CDR1 SGDLS and CDR2 YYNGEE. The CDR3 spells CASSVGAPKPKNIQYF. As DNA, the CDR3 is TGTGCCAGCAGCGTAGGGGCCCCCAAACCCAAAAACATTCAGTACTTC.

CDR3 sequence: CARNRGNEQFF. In nucleotides, the CDR3 is TGTGCCAGGAACAGGGGCAATGAGCAGTTCTTC. V is TRBV2 and J is TRBJ2-1; 7 nucleotides agree with TRBD1. CDR1 SNHLY and CDR2 FYNNEI come from the germline V gene. V trimming: 9 bases; J trimming: 6 bases; junction bases outside the gene matches: 2. This CDR3 has 11 amino acids.

The V and J genes are TRBV6-5 and TRBJ1-2; TRBD1 is a possible D gene (5 bases). Trimming left V 6 bases short and J 8 bases short, with 19 bases between. The CDR3 runs to 14 residues. The germline V gene has CDR1 MNHEY and CDR2 SVGAGI. CDR3 sequence: CASSAKMGGRGYTF. CDR3 nucleotides: TGTGCCAGCAGCGCCAAAATGGGGGGTCGGGGCTACACCTTC.

The J gene is TRBJ1-5, the V gene TRBV1. TRBV1 is tagged as a pseudogene. The CDR3 consists of 12 residues. DNA of the CDR3: TGCACCAGCAGCGGCCAGCAATCAGCCCCAGCATTT. Its translation is CTSSGQQSAPAF.

Here the CDR3 DNA reads TGCGCCAGCAGCCAAGGCGGGGGTTTAGGAGGCTACACCTTC. Translation: CASSQGGGLGGYTF. This chain joins TRBV4-1 and TRBJ1-2; a weak D match, TRBD1 (5 bases). The CDR3 has 14 amino acids. Germline V lookup: CDR1 MGHRA, CDR2 YSYEKL. V lost 1 base to trimming and J lost 8 bases, with 14 bases between them.

The rearrangement uses TRBV9 and TRBJ2-1; the match to TRBD2 covers 8 bases. The J segment lost 8 bases and the V segment lost 1 base, leaving 8 bases of the junction unmatched. The CDR3 is made up of 15 amino acids. The germline V gene has CDR1 SGDLS and CDR2 YYNGEE. CDR3 sequence reads: CASSVIGLASDEQFF. The DNA of the CDR3 is TGTGCCAGCAGCGTAATCGGACTAGCCTCCGATGAGCAGTTCTTC.

This clone has only a few counts. The chain couples TRBV19 to TRBJ1-2, with D possibly matching TRBD1 (5 bases). Germline CDR1 LNHDA, CDR2 SQIVND (reference sequence). V was pared by 5 bases and J by 5 bases, with 15 bases between. This CDR3 is built from 14 residues. The CDR3 is CASSSRGPPYGYTF. The CDR3 coding sequence is TGTGCCAGTAGTTCAAGGGGTCCGCCTTATGGCTACACCTTC.

The gene calls are TRBV27 and TRBJ2-1; no clear D. The V and J ends lost 3 bases and 1 base respectively, with 10 bases between them. The CDR3 is 15 residues long. CDR1 and CDR2 (germline): MNHEY, SMNVEV (reference sequence). The CDR3 DNA is TGTGCCAGCAGTTTTTACTCAAATTCCTACAATGAGCAGTTCTTC. It specifies CASSFYSNSYNEQFF.

The J gene is TRBJ1-5, the V gene TRBV10-1; 7 bases are a match to TRBD1. Germline CDR1 WNHNN, CDR2 SYGVQD (reference sequence). V dropped 3 bases and J dropped 3; count of bases not matched to a gene: 5. CDR3 length: 15 residues. Here the CDR3 DNA reads TGCGCCAGCAGTGACACAGGGGATCCCAATCAGCCCCAGCATTTT. This translates into CASSDTGDPNQPQHF.

The chain joins TRBV2 to TRBJ2-1; D is uncertain. The CDR3 has 14 residues. Germline lookup yields CDR1 SNHLY and CDR2 FYNNEI. V gave up 4 bases and J gave up 8 bases, with 15 bases separating them. The CDR3 DNA is TGTGCCAGCAGTGGCCCTGGTGGGTTTGATGAGCAGTTCTTC. Encoded protein: CASSGPGGFDEQFF.

V usage is TRBV6-5 and J usage is TRBJ2-3, with 8 bases lining up with TRBD1. The germline V gene encodes CDR1 MNHEY and CDR2 SVGAGI. The ends lost 2 bases at V and 5 bases at J; junction bases unmatched: 9. The CDR3 runs 16 residues. The CDR3: CASSYKGRGQRDTQYF. DNA of the CDR3: TGTGCCAGCAGTTACAAGGGCAGGGGGCAAAGAGATACGCAGTATTTT.

CDR3 coding DNA: TGTGCCAGCCGTCTCGACCGGGACAGGTATAGCAATCAGCCCCAGCATTTT. Encoded protein: CASRLDRDRYSNQPQHF. The genes are TRBV19 and TRBJ1-5; 8 bases line up with TRBD1. Germline V lookup: CDR1 LNHDA, CDR2 SQIVND (reference sequence). The CDR3 consists of 17 residues. V lost 9 bases, J lost 0 bases, and 13 bases stayed unmatched.

The chain joins TRBV2 to TRBJ1-2, with TRBD1 as a possible D gene (6 bases). CDR1 is SNHLY, CDR2 FYNNEI, per germline. The V end was cut by 6 bases, the J end by 3 bases, with 20 bases between. This CDR3 spans 16 amino acids. As DNA, the CDR3 is TGTGCCAGCAGCGACCCGGGGACACCCTTTGACTATGGCTACACCTTC. Its protein product is CASSDPGTPFDYGYTF.

This rearrangement joins TRBV14 to TRBJ2-7; 7 bases line up with TRBD2. The CDR3 covers 18 residues. With 4 bases clipped from V and 0 bases from J, the junction kept 15 bases outside the gene matches. Per germline, CDR1 SGHDN and CDR2 FVKESK. The CDR3 DNA sequence: TGTGCCAGCAGCCCCTTAATTTTCGGCCGGGAGGACTCCTACGAGCAGTACTTC. Translation: CASSPLIFGREDSYEQYF.

The chain is built from TRBV7-9 and TRBJ2-7, with TRBD1 as a possible D gene (6 bases). Germline CDR1 reads SEHNR; CDR2 reads FQNEAQ (reference sequence). The CDR3 is made up of 14 amino acids. Trimming took off 4 bases at V and 1 base at J, with 11 bases between the two ends. CDR3 coding DNA: TGTGCCAGCAGCTCGGACAGCAGTTCCTACGAGCAGTACTTC. This codes for CASSSDSSSYEQYF.

The rearrangement uses TRBV10-2 and TRBJ2-7, with D perhaps given as TRBD1 or TRBD2 (6 bases each). Per the germline V gene, CDR1 is WSHSY and CDR2 is SAAADI. There are 13 residues in the CDR3. V was cut by 8 bases and J by 6 bases, with 17 bases left in between. Here the CDR3 DNA reads TGCGCCAGCGGGGGCGGGATAACGGTCGAGCAGTACTTC. Translating gives CASGGGITVEQYF.

The chain recombines TRBV6-1 with TRBJ1-1; 8 positions match TRBD1. Germline CDR1 is MNHNS and CDR2 is SASEGT. V shed 5 bases and J 4 bases; nucleotides not matched to a gene: 6. The CDR3 has 14 amino acids. The CDR3: CASSMGQAITEAFF. CDR3 DNA sequence: TGTGCCAGCAGTATGGGACAGGCCATCACTGAAGCTTTCTTT.

The rearrangement joins TRBV18 to TRBJ1-2, with TRBD1 identical over 7 bases. The CDR3 runs 15 residues. V lost 5 bases and J lost 4; bases outside the gene matches: 10. Germline CDR1 reads KGHSH; CDR2 reads LQKENI. CDR3 DNA sequence: TGTGCCAGCTCAATACCGGGACAGCTACCCTATGGCTACACCTTC. This codes for CASSIPGQLPYGYTF.

V and J are TRBV7-9 and TRBJ2-5; D gene uncertain. Germline CDR1 SEHNR, CDR2 FQNEAQ (reference sequence). The CDR3 has 14 residues. V lost 3 bases and J 0 bases, leaving 8 bases between the germline ends. This CDR3 is CASSLDGYQETQYF. The CDR3, as DNA: TGTGCCAGCAGCTTGGACGGGTACCAAGAGACCCAGTACTTC. The whole variable domain, filled in from reference TRBV7-9 and TRBJ2-5, reads DTGVSQNPRHKITKRGQNVTFRCDPISEHNRLYWYRQTLGQGPEFLTYFQNEAQLEKSRLLSDRFSAERPKGSFSTLEIQRTEQGDSAMYLCASSLDGYQETQYFGPGTRLLVL.

The chain's CDR3 is CASGTLTGYNEQFF. The CDR3 DNA reads as TGTGCCAGCGGCACTCTGACAGGGTACAATGAGCAGTTCTTC. The chain couples TRBV7-9 to TRBJ2-1, with 7 bases matching TRBD1. Trimming cost V 8 bases and J 4 bases; bases outside gene matches: 8. Looked up from germline, CDR1 is SEHNR and CDR2 is FQNEAQ (reference sequence). This CDR3 is 14 amino acids long.

The rearrangement joins TRBV11-3 to TRBJ2-3; 9 nucleotides match TRBD2. After removal of 1 base from V and 2 bases from J, the junction contained 1 base not matched to a gene. Germline-derived CDR1 and CDR2 are SGHNT and YENEEA. This CDR3 contains 15 residues. The CDR3 region has the DNA TGTGCCAGCAGCTTAGGACTAGCGGTCACAGATACGCAGTATTTT. Protein product: CASSLGLAVTDTQYF.